This paragraph reports one TCR beta chain. This CDR3 is also generated by other DNA sequences in the sample. Sequencing used immunoSEQ multiplex PCR; TCRdb keeps in-frame clones, though not all of them. The profile shows roughly 190,000 clones, 86% of them singletons. The data are from a study of blood T cell repertoires in COVID-19. Germline V gives CDR1 DFQATT, CDR2 SNEGSKA (reference sequence). Trimming shortened V by 1 base and J by 5 bases, and 4 bases separated the two germline ends. This CDR3 spans 11 amino acids. This chain links TRBV20-1 with TRBJ2-3; D not resolved. This clonotype was obtained from an elderly woman in a cohort sampled during active or convalescent COVID-19. The material sequenced was peripheral blood. The CDR3 DNA reads TGCAGTGCTAGAGCGGGAGATACGCAGTATTTT. Translating it yields CSARAGDTQYF.